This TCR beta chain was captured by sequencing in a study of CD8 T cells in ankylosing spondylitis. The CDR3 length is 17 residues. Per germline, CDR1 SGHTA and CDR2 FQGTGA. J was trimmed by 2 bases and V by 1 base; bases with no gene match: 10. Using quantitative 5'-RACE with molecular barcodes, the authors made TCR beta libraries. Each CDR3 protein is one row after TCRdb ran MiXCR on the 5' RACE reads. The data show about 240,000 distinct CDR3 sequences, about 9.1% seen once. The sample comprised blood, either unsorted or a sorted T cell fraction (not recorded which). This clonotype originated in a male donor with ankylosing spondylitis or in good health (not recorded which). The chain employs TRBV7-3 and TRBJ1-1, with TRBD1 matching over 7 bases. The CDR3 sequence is CASSLIPPRQGNTEAFF. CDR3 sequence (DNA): TGTGCCAGCAGCTTAATCCCACCGCGACAGGGCAACACTGAAGCTTTCTTT.